This T cell receptor beta chain was sequenced in a study of cytomegalovirus exposure and HLA in healthy donors (dated by TCRdb to 2016 to 2017). In terms of the full investigation: In an earlier analysis of 550 to 750 of the donors, 250 to 350 Gb of sequence data and 117 million unique TCR beta sequences from about 190 million T cells were reported. A later genetic analysis took genome-wide SNP genotypes for about three fifths of the 666 donors and used that subset as a discovery cohort. The study combined high-throughput TCR immunosequencing, statistical association of individual TCRs with disease status, and machine learning to predict cytomegalovirus infection status. Using immunosequencing, the study profiled T cell repertoires from 666 subjects and related those repertoires to cytomegalovirus serostatus. Along with the approximately 700-subject first cohort, a separate validation cohort of over a hundred different subjects was used. About 280 gigabases of sequencing data and approximately 80 million unique TCR sequences were included in an early release covering roughly 600 HLA-typed donors. Every discovery cohort repertoire had been produced on one sequencing platform. The genetic ancestry cluster associated with self-reported Caucasian donors included over 65% of the 398 genotyped donors. Among roughly 400 genotyped donors of the cohort, an average of approximately 200,000 unique TCR beta nucleotide sequences was sequenced per donor, of which about 20% were non-productive. Rather than using new phenotypic data, the later analysis identified candidate immune exposures from TCR beta sequences and from how often those sequences occurred across donors. Several DR-DQ haplotypes were treated as single units for association and clustering because of strong linkage in the cohort. An earlier analysis of around 640 of the donors used high-throughput TCR beta sequencing to judge whether each TCR beta V gene segment behaved as functional or pseudogenic. Donor age, sex, ethnicity and CMV serostatus were compiled together with the repertoire data. The number of typed donors differed by locus: about 620-630 for A, B, C, DRB1 and DQB1; some 540 for DQA1; approximately 600 for DPA1; and about 470 for DPB1. HLA typing included class I and class II loci at four-digit resolution. The study aimed to test whether cataloging public T cell receptors could reveal signatures of past pathogen exposure. In a later analysis, previously published TCR beta repertoires from about 670 donors were re-analyzed and high-resolution HLA genotyping was added so that TCR occurrence patterns could be studied. The paper as a whole reports these results and caveats: A later analysis reported that several top co-occurrence clusters appeared linked to parvovirus B19, influenza, CMV and Epstein-Barr virus. The 87-base-pair reads could not distinguish some IMGT-functional V segments, including TRBV6-2 and TRBV6-3, so those segments were excluded. A later analysis found that most CMV-associated TCR beta chains appeared HLA-restricted, with HLA associations seemingly driven largely by CMV exposure. A further reported finding was that TCR beta sequences accurately predicted the HLA-A and HLA-B alleles for most subjects in the first cohort. According to the authors, the approach could potentially be generalized to other disease states and immunological phenotypes. Compared with equally common non-associated chains, HLA-associated TCR beta chains in a later analysis were more clonally expanded and had lower generation probabilities. CMV serostatus was the only immune exposure information available for the cohort. A few of the identified cytomegalovirus-associated TCR beta chains were confirmed in vitro to be specific for cytomegalovirus antigens. At a false discovery rate of 0.05, a later analysis linked 15,000 to 20,000 TCR beta sequences to specific HLA alleles. While some public TCRs were present in many individuals, most TCR sequences turned up only very rarely across donors. In an earlier analysis of 587 of the donors, most TCR beta V segments appeared in productive rearrangements about 87% or about 30% of the time, broadly matching IMGT annotations. Correlated functional status among segregating V segments might reflect linkage disequilibrium, but an unknown experimental factor could not be ruled out. In a later analysis, TCR association rates were found to vary across HLA loci, with the most associated TCRs seen for DRB1 alleles and the fewest for HLA-C alleles. Presence/absence analyses assumed roughly uniform sequencing depth across donors, an assumption that may not hold. The sequencing pipeline was judged likely to have produced a cluster of highly shared sequence variants as a technical artifact. When HLA alleles, especially DR and DQ, strongly co-occurred, TCR associations were difficult to assign to individual alleles. The study gave a list of under 200 TCR beta chains associated with cytomegalovirus. Because counts were too low, some 16 rarely observed V segments, including chromosome 9 orphons, were excluded from the earlier analysis of 587 of the donors. Because HLA typing was missing for some donors at each locus, association tests included only the typed subset. A later genetic analysis associated a missense DCLRE1C variant with V-gene and J-gene trimming of TCR beta chains, and an independent cohort replicated the association. The classifier was reported to diagnose cytomegalovirus status with high specificity and sensitivity in both the original and validation cohorts. The cohort was sequenced for TCR beta chains only, and without alpha or paired-chain data the features that could be detected were limited. According to a later genetic analysis, donors in an Asian-associated ancestry cluster had fewer N-insertions in productive TCRs than the approximately 700-donor mean.

The library was generated by the immunoSEQ multiplex PCR assay. For the multiplex PCR, a mixture combining 60 forward primers for TCR Vbeta segments and 13 reverse primers for TCR Jbeta segments was used. The CDR3 region of rearranged TCR beta genes was amplified from genomic DNA with a multiplex PCR assay. The Illumina HiSeq System was used to sequence the amplified TCR beta libraries as 87-base-pair reads. The published analysis was carried out like this. In a later analysis, tens of millions of unique TCR beta chains were counted across the approximately 640 repertoires, and approximately 9.9 million of these chains were shared by at least two donors. To remove PCR and sequencing errors, raw reads were error-corrected and collapsed into unique sequences using a nearest-neighbor algorithm that merged closely related sequences. V, D and J gene segments were assigned by aligning CDR3 sequences to IMGT reference sequences. For a sequence to be retained, a match of at least six nucleotides was required to both a V gene segment and a J gene segment. Rearrangements were classified as productive when the CDR3 lacked stop codons and remained in frame with V and J, and all other rearrangements were classified as non-productive. Following IMGT convention, CDR3 was defined as the stretch from the second conserved V-encoded cysteine up to the conserved J-encoded phenylalanine. The earlier analysis of about 590 of the donors excluded sequences that lacked an unambiguous match to a single V gene segment. In an earlier analysis of more than 500 of the donors, a V segment was called functional when productive rearrangements were above 56.7%, and segregating when the standard deviation between donors exceeded 5%. A statistical classification framework was built for diagnosing cytomegalovirus status from the catalog of TCR beta chain sequences. V and J gene assignment, in a later analysis, came from comparing TCR nucleotide sequences with IMGT/GENE-DB human TR gene sequences. Using the TCRdist pipeline, a later analysis assigned CDR3 sequences along with most-parsimonious VDJ recombination scenarios. In a later analysis, each TCR beta chain was defined by its CDR3 amino acid sequence together with its V-gene family, and reads without a unique V-gene family were excluded. In a later analysis, 500 to 700 highly shared, low-generation-probability nucleotide sequences were removed to address suspected cross-contamination and a sequencing artifact. A later analysis calculated a clonal expansion index for each public chain from normalized within-repertoire ranks of inferred template counts. Generation probabilities in a later analysis came from a VDJ recombination model fitted to out-of-frame rearrangements, and those results were checked against IGoR. In a later analysis, TCR-TCR, TCR-HLA and TCR-CMV co-occurrence was scored with hypergeometric tests, and a repertoire-size bias correction was applied to TCR pairs. False discovery rates were estimated in a later analysis by permuting HLA or CMV assignments 20 times. In a later analysis, co-occurring TCRs were grouped with DBSCAN, and TCRdist sequence similarity was added when clustering was performed within HLA-allele-positive subsets. Co-occurrence clustering excluded repertoires with fewer than 30,000 or more than 120,000 public chains, plus five with anomalous nucleotide sharing. TCRdb holds this immuneACCESS table with in-frame rearrangements only. Some clones are missing; in checked studies, unresolved V genes explain under half, and the rest has no known cause. The D gene and trimming were derived from the DNA, and the V and J assignments and clone size from that table. This sample comprises roughly 160,000 clones, 80% of them detected only once. 4% to 5% of the sample is taken by the ten largest.

This clone has a handful of counts. Its antigen is not yet known. The input lacks base qualities; no much larger clone sits a single base away. The cohort was made up of approximately 670 healthy bone marrow donors. All cohort members were sampled while nominally healthy, although unrecorded immune exposures were likely present. The donor tested CMV seronegative, placing the donor among the 300 to 400 seronegative members of the cohort. Every donor gave a peripheral blood sample, and the peripheral blood mononuclear cells from that sample were used for TCR beta sequencing. Genomic DNA extraction from the blood cell samples was performed with the Qiagen DNeasy Blood Extraction Kit. V is cut by 0 bases and J by 0 bases, and the space between the germline ends is 19 bases. For CDR1 and CDR2, the germline V gene lists SGHRS and YFSETQ. CDR3 length: 20 amino acids, cysteine to phenylalanine. CDR3 DNA only is kept here, 60 bases in frame from base 1.

The V and J genes are TRBV5-1 and TRBJ1-6; the D gene is not confidently resolved. The source of this sequence is a man in his thirties or forties in good health and CMV-seronegative. Sequenced material: PBMCs. DNA sequence: TGCGCCAGCAGCTTGGTAGGACTCCCCCCTTCGAGCTCCTATAATTCACCCCTCCACTTT. The resulting protein is CASSLVGLPPSSSYNSPLHF. The CDR3, completed at both ends by the reference TRBV5-1 and TRBJ1-6 genes, gives the full variable domain KAGVTQTPRYLIKTRGQQVTLSCSPISGHRSVSWYQQTPGQGLQFLFEYFSETQRNKGNFPGRFSGRQFSNSRSEMNVSTLELGDSALYLCASSLVGLPPSSSYNSPLHFGNGTRLTVT.